The clone carrying this TCR beta chain was recorded a few times. What it recognizes is unknown. These data are taken from a study of T-cell memory formation after mild COVID-19. TCRdb processed the 5' RACE reads anew with MiXCR; each CDR3 protein has one entry. The table lists 200,000 to 250,000 distinct CDR3 sequences, about 15% of them singletons. This CDR3 spans 12 amino acids. Germline values: CDR1 SNHLY, CDR2 FYNNEI. The V gene lost 7 bases and the J gene lost 6 bases, with 12 bases spanning the gap. Whole-study findings and limits: Of the contracting clones, CD4+ ones lay mainly in CM and EM, and CD8+ ones in EMRA.

This sequence originates from a man aged 18 to 29 who had mild COVID-19 (a few samples of this study predate the infection). Cell type and time point are not known. The rearrangement uses TRBV2 and TRBJ1-1, with D unclear. Sequencing was performed on PBMCs or a T cell subset sorted from them (not recorded which). CDR3 protein: CASTFEGPEAFF. In DNA, the CDR3 is TGTGCCAGCACGTTTGAAGGGCCTGAAGCTTTCTTT.